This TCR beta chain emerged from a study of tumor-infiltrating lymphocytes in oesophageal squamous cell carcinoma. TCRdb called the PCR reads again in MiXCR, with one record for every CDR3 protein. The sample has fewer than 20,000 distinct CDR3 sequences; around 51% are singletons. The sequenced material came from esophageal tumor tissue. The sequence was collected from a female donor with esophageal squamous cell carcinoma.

The DNA for the CDR3 is TGTGCCAGCAGGCAACAGGGGGAAGGTGAGCAGTTCTTC. Translating gives CASRQQGEGEQFF. The V gene is TRBV7-4, the J gene TRBJ2-1; 8 nucleotides line up with TRBD1. CDR3 length: 13 residues. The V gene end was trimmed by 6 bases and the J gene end by 9 bases; junction bases not matched to a gene: 7. From germline, CDR1 is SGHVT and CDR2 SQSDAQ.